What follows is one TCR beta chain and its context. What it binds is unknown. Some clones are missing from TCRdb's copy, which holds only in-frame ones; the method was immunoSEQ multiplex PCR. The sample records approximately 190,000 clones, 94% being singletons. These data originate in a study of T cell responses to AZD1222 COVID-19 vaccine. Study in general: Second-dose groups at about 4 or about 12 weeks were pooled. General study findings and limits: Only six or seven AZD1222 recipients were seropositive at baseline. Nearly half of the spike-specific TCRs reportedly recognize variant regions that carry no mutations. Spike was spanned by vaccine-associated CD4 TCRs, which were dominant at 160-218 and 743-854.

There are 16 residues in the CDR3. Germline lookup yields CDR1 KGHSH and CDR2 LQKENI. Trimming shortened V by 1 base and J by 0 bases, and 11 bases separated the two germline ends. The source of this sequence is an adult in good health. The chain is built from TRBV18 and TRBJ2-3, with a weak D call TRBD1 (6 bases). The source material was peripheral blood, sampled on day 0 of AZD1222 vaccination. CDR3 region: CASSPLGHPSTDTQYF. The CDR3, as DNA: TGTGCCAGCTCACCACTGGGACACCCGAGCACAGATACGCAGTATTTT.